The present TCR beta chain was sequenced within a study of cytomegalovirus exposure and HLA in healthy donors. Each donor's status was that of a healthy bone marrow donor. With regard to this clone: Its antigen is as yet unknown.

Primers included in the PCR were 60 Vbeta and 13 Jbeta primers. Sequenced by immunoSEQ multiplex PCR; TCRdb stores in-frame clones only, minus some. The top ten clones hold approximately 5.3% of a sample with under 130,000 clones, 65% to 80% of them seen once. Study outcomes and limitations: With high specificity and sensitivity, the classifier reportedly diagnosed cytomegalovirus status. An analysis that came later showed most CMV-associated TCR beta chains appearing HLA-restricted.

The sample was PBMCs. The sequence came from a female donor in good health and CMV-seropositive.

The CDR3 loop reads CASRPGLAGTGELFF. CDR3 nucleotides: TGTGCCAGCAGACCGGGACTAGCCGGCACCGGGGAGCTGTTTTTT. V is TRBV6-5 and J is TRBJ2-2; 9 bases match TRBD2. The CDR3 totals 15 residues. Germline V gene lookup returns CDR1 MNHEY and CDR2 SVGAGI. The J segment lost 4 bases and the V segment lost 6 bases, leaving 6 bases of the junction unmatched.